The T cell receptor beta chain described here comes from a study of shared T cell receptors in the human thymus. V shed 6 bases and J shed 7 bases, with 7 bases lying between them. Germline values: CDR1 MGHDK, CDR2 SYGVNS. The length of the CDR3 is 11 residues. The method was immunoSEQ multiplex PCR; TCRdb's version includes in-frame clones alone and lacks a portion of them. The sample records about 660,000 clones, more than 75% being singletons. These same records also appear under a second study, on human thymus T cells.

The sequencing input was thymocytes. This TCR was sampled from a boy under two years old with a congenital heart defect. V gene TRBV25-1 combines with J gene TRBJ2-1; tentatively, D is TRBD2 (5 bases). In DNA form, the CDR3 reads TGTGCCAGCAGGGACTGGAATGAGCAGTTCTTC. Residues: CASRDWNEQFF.